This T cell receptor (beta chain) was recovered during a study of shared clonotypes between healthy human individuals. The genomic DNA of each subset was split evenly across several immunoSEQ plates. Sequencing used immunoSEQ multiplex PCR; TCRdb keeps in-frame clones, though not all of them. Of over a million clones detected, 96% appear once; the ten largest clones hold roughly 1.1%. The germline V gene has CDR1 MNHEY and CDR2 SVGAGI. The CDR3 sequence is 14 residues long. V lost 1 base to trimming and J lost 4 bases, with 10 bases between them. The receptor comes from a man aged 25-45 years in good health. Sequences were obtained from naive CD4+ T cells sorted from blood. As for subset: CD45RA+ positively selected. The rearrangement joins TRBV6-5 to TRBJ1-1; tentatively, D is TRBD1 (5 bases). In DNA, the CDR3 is TGTGCCAGCAGTTACTTGGGGCAGGGCACTGAAGCTTTCTTT. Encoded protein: CASSYLGQGTEAFF.